This T cell receptor beta chain was sequenced for a study of T cell responses to AZD1222 COVID-19 vaccine. Worth noting for this clone: What it binds is not known.

Produced via immunoSEQ multiplex PCR; TCRdb's table is partial and in-frame only. This table holds 95,000 to 100,000 clones, roughly 86% found once. Findings of the study overall: Among spike-specific TCRs, nearly half reportedly target unmutated variant regions.

Looked up from germline, CDR1 is SGHTS and CDR2 is YDEGEE. The J segment lost 2 bases and the V segment lost 4 bases, leaving 11 bases of the junction unmatched. This CDR3 has 16 residues. The sample in question was peripheral blood, obtained 28 days after the second AZD1222 dose. The chain combines TRBV5-8 with TRBJ2-7; 8 bases are shared with TRBD1. This receptor was obtained from an adult who received the AZD1222 COVID-19 vaccine. CDR3 DNA sequence: TGTGCCAGCAGCCTAGGCGGGACAGGCTACGCCTACGAGCAGTACTTC. Residues: CASSLGGTGYAYEQYF. The entire variable domain, with the rest obtained from reference TRBV5-8 and TRBJ2-7, is as follows: EAGVTQSPTHLIKTRGQQATLRCSPISGHTSVYWYQQALGLGLQFLLWYDEGEERNRGNFPPRFSGRQFPNYSSELNVNALELEDSALYLCASSLGGTGYAYEQYFGPGTRLTVT.